Listed here are 28 T cell receptor beta chains from one sample, sequenced in a study of cytomegalovirus exposure and HLA in healthy donors. The table came from immunoSEQ multiplex PCR; TCRdb's copy has only in-frame clones and leaves some out. The sample holds 300,000 to 400,000 clones, 75% to 90% seen once. Sequenced: PBMCs. These receptors were taken from a woman aged 18-29 years in good health and CMV-seronegative.

This chain joins TRBV6-6 and TRBJ1-2, with 7 positions matching TRBD1. The CDR3 is 15 residues long. V lost 4 bases, J lost 3 bases, and 8 bases stayed unmatched. The germline CDR1 and CDR2 sequences are MNHNY and SVGAGI (reference sequence). In DNA form, the CDR3 reads TGTGCCAGCAGTTCCGTGGACAGGACACACTATGGCTACACCTTC. Amino acids: CASSSVDRTHYGYTF.

This clone was found once. Other nucleotide sequences from this sample produce the same CDR3. This chain connects TRBV27 to TRBJ2-7, with D uncertain. In germline, CDR1 is MNHEY, CDR2 SMNVEV (reference sequence). Trimming took 2 bases from V and 4 from J, leaving 9 bases between them. The CDR3 covers 13 residues. The CDR3 here is CASSLGPRYEQYF. The CDR3 DNA reads as TGTGCCAGCAGTTTAGGTCCCCGGTACGAGCAGTACTTC.

The chain combines TRBV22-1 with TRBJ1-3; the D call in the table, TRBD1, was not verified against the DNA. TRBV22-1 is annotated as a pseudogene. This CDR3 has 17 amino acids. The CDR3 region is CPGSGPGQTSSGNTIYF. The CDR3 DNA sequence: TGTCCTGGGAGCGGACCGGGACAGACGAGCTCTGGAAACACCATATATTTT.

This rearrangement joins TRBV5-1 to TRBJ1-2; D is unclear. V was clipped by 0 bases and J by 4 bases, with 10 bases between them. The germline V gene encodes CDR1 SGHRS and CDR2 YFSETQ. The CDR3 length is 14 residues. CDR3: CASSLGEGSYGYTF. As DNA, the CDR3 is TGCGCCAGCAGCTTGGGGGAGGGCAGCTATGGCTACACCTTC. Full variable domain (remainder filled in from reference TRBV5-1 and TRBJ1-2): KAGVTQTPRYLIKTRGQQVTLSCSPISGHRSVSWYQQTPGQGLQFLFEYFSETQRNKGNFPGRFSGRQFSNSRSEMNVSTLELGDSALYLCASSLGEGSYGYTFGSGTRLTVV.

The CDR3 protein is CASSPGLDSYNEQFF. For the CDR3, the DNA is TGTGCCAGCAGCCCCGGACTAGATTCCTACAATGAGCAGTTCTTC. The V call is TRBV28, the J call TRBJ2-1; 7 positions match TRBD2. This CDR3 has 15 amino acids. V shed 6 bases, J shed 1 base, and the junction held 6 bases outside the gene matches. Germline V gene sequence: CDR1 MDHEN, CDR2 SYDVKM.

The chain links TRBV4-1 to TRBJ2-7, with D possibly matching TRBD2 (6 bases). Between the trimmed V and J ends, which lost 0 bases and 4 bases, there was a span of 10 bases. Germline V CDR1 and CDR2: MGHRA, YSYEKL. The CDR3 is 14 amino acids. CDR3 bases: TGCGCCAGCAGCCAAGATACTAGCCCTTACGAGCAGTACTTC. This translates into CASSQDTSPYEQYF.

This clone was seen once. The rearrangement joins TRBV4-1 to TRBJ2-7; 7 bases are a match to TRBD1. The CDR3 length is 14 residues. V shed 0 bases, J shed 4 bases, and the junction held 3 bases outside the gene matches. The germline gives CDR1 MGHRA, CDR2 YSYEKL. The CDR3 loop is CASSQDQQGYEQYF. DNA of the CDR3: TGCGCCAGCAGCCAAGATCAACAGGGGTACGAGCAGTACTTC.

Only one count was recorded for this clone. The DNA of the CDR3 is TGCGCCAGCAGCTTCCGGACAGGAGAATACCCCTACGAGCAGTACTTC. This encodes CASSFRTGEYPYEQYF. The chain links TRBV5-1 to TRBJ2-7, with TRBD1 matching over 7 bases. V lost 2 bases to trimming and J lost 2 bases; unmatched junction nucleotides: 10. The CDR3 has 16 residues. CDR1 and CDR2 (germline): SGHRS, YFSETQ.

This clone came up once. The chain links TRBV28 to TRBJ1-5; D ambiguous. CDR3 size: 16 residues. V was clipped by 2 bases and J by 2 bases, with 13 bases between them. The germline V gene encodes CDR1 MDHEN and CDR2 SYDVKM. The CDR3 region is CASSLGVNWGNQPQHF. The CDR3 bases are TGTGCCAGCAGTTTAGGAGTTAACTGGGGCAATCAGCCCCAGCATTTT. The variable domain in full, with the rest retrieved from reference TRBV28 and TRBJ1-5, is DVKVTQSSRYLVKRTGEKVFLECVQDMDHENMFWYRQDPGLGLRLIYFSYDVKMKEKGDIPEGYSVSREKKERFSLILESASTNQTSMYLCASSLGVNWGNQPQHFGDGTRLSIL.

V usage is TRBV9 and J usage is TRBJ2-3, with D unclear. V gave up 2 bases and J gave up 4 bases, with 5 bases separating them. Germline CDR1 and CDR2: SGDLS and YYNGEE. The CDR3 has 12 residues. CDR3 protein: CASSVSPDTQYF. In DNA form, the CDR3 reads TGTGCCAGCAGCGTCTCCCCAGATACGCAGTATTTT.

The chain uses TRBV27 and TRBJ1-5, with TRBD1 matching over 7 bases. With V trimmed by 0 bases and J by 7 bases, 9 bases remained unmatched. This CDR3 has 16 residues. Germline loops: CDR1 MNHEY, CDR2 SMNVEV (reference sequence). The CDR3 bases are TGTGCCAGCAGTTTATCCCGGGACAGCGCCGGACAGCCCCAGCATTTT. Amino acids: CASSLSRDSAGQPQHF.

The V call is TRBV27, the J call TRBJ2-7, with a tentative D call TRBD2 (6 bases). Trimming shortened V by 3 bases and J by 2 bases, and 17 bases separated the two germline ends. The length of the CDR3 is 16 residues. The germline gives CDR1 MNHEY, CDR2 SMNVEV (reference sequence). The chain's CDR3 is CASSFNVGTLTYEQYF. The CDR3 DNA follows: TGTGCCAGCAGTTTTAATGTCGGGACTCTTACCTACGAGCAGTACTTC.

The rearrangement links TRBV6-1 to TRBJ1-4; no firm D call. The V end lost 3 bases, the J end lost 7 bases, and 15 bases lay between the germline ends. CDR3 size: 15 residues. Per germline, CDR1 MNHNS and CDR2 SASEGT. DNA of the CDR3: TGTGCCAGCAGTGATCAGGTCGGGGTTGGTGAAAAACTGTTTTTT. This sequence encodes CASSDQVGVGEKLFF.

The genes are TRBV6-1 and TRBJ2-7; D unclear. Germline loops: CDR1 MNHNS, CDR2 SASEGT. The CDR3 loop spans 16 amino acids. Trimming took 1 base from V and 1 from J, leaving 14 bases between them. This chain's CDR3 is CASSEVGETVSYEQYF. As DNA, the CDR3 is TGTGCCAGCAGTGAAGTTGGTGAGACTGTATCCTACGAGCAGTACTTC.

This sequence joins TRBV27 and TRBJ1-1; tentative D call: TRBD1 (6 bases). Germline V gene data show CDR1 as MNHEY and CDR2 as SMNVEV (reference sequence). Deletions cut 4 bases from V and 11 bases from J, with 11 bases between. CDR3 length: 11 residues. The CDR3 loop reads CASSYNRVAFF. The DNA for the CDR3 is TGTGCCAGCAGTTACAACAGGGTGGCTTTCTTT.

The gene calls are TRBV27 and TRBJ2-1; 12 bases line up with TRBD2. V gave up 8 bases and J gave up 6 bases; unmatched junction bases: 5. From germline, CDR1 is MNHEY and CDR2 SMNVEV (reference sequence). The CDR3 is 14 residues long. The CDR3, as DNA: TGTGCCAGCGAGGAACTAGCGGGAGGCAATGAGCAGTTCTTC. Its translation is CASEELAGGNEQFF.

The chain carries TRBV7-6 and TRBJ2-7, with 10 positions matching TRBD2. There are 15 residues in the CDR3. After removal of 0 bases from V and 5 bases from J, the junction contained 4 bases not matched to a gene. Germline V gives CDR1 SGHVS, CDR2 FNYEAQ. The CDR3 spells CASSLAASGGHEQYF. In nucleotides, the CDR3 is TGTGCCAGCAGCTTAGCGGCTAGCGGGGGCCACGAGCAGTACTTC.

CDR3: CASSFPGYYTEAFF. In DNA form, the CDR3 reads TGTGCCAGCAGCTTCCCCGGGTATTATACTGAAGCTTTCTTT. This chain uses TRBV7-2 with TRBJ1-1; D is unclear. V shed 3 bases and J shed 5 bases, with 13 bases lying between them. Looked up from germline, CDR1 is SGHTA and CDR2 is FQGNSA. This CDR3 is built from 14 residues.

This clone has just one count. This chain connects TRBV7-7 to TRBJ2-5; D not resolved. V was shortened by 5 bases and J by 4 bases, with 17 bases between the two germline ends. Germline CDR1 SSHAT, CDR2 FNYEAQ (reference sequence). The CDR3 has 15 amino acids. CDR3 DNA: TGTGCCAGCAGCCCTAGTCCTAACCCTGCAGAGACCCAGTACTTC. Amino acids: CASSPSPNPAETQYF.

This clone was counted once. V and J are TRBV28 and TRBJ2-1; 7 nucleotides agree with TRBD1. The CDR3 consists of 17 residues. V shed 6 bases and J 4 bases; nucleotides not matched to a gene: 15. Germline V CDR1 and CDR2: MDHEN, SYDVKM. CDR3: CASSYPTGTATYNEQFF. The DNA for the CDR3 is TGTGCCAGCAGCTACCCCACCGGGACAGCAACTTACAATGAGCAGTTCTTC.

This sequence joins TRBV7-6 and TRBJ1-4; tentative D call: TRBD1 (5 bases). Germline V gene sequence: CDR1 SGHVS, CDR2 FNYEAQ. With 5 bases removed from V and 4 bases from J, the gap between germline ends came to 14 bases. The CDR3 is made up of 15 amino acids. In DNA, the CDR3 is TGTGCCAGCAGCGCGGGGGGGACTATTAATGAAAAACTGTTTTTT. Amino acid sequence: CASSAGGTINEKLFF.

The rearrangement joins TRBV5-1 to TRBJ2-6, with a tentative D call TRBD1 (5 bases). The CDR3 is 15 residues long. The germline V and J ends were trimmed by 4 bases and 2 bases, with 10 bases remaining between them. CDR1 is SGHRS and CDR2 is YFSETQ in the germline V gene. The CDR3 nucleotides read TGCGCCAGCAGCATAGGGGTTACTGGGGCCAACGTCCTGACTTTC. This encodes CASSIGVTGANVLTF.

The V gene is TRBV18, the J gene TRBJ1-1; 7 positions match TRBD1. CDR1 KGHSH and CDR2 LQKENI come from the germline V gene. The trim removed 6 bases at V and 0 bases at J, leaving 10 bases unmatched. CDR3 size: 16 residues. CDR3 in amino acids: CASSRDSPVMNTEAFF. The DNA of the CDR3 is TGTGCCAGCTCGCGGGACAGCCCAGTCATGAACACTGAAGCTTTCTTT.

The J gene is TRBJ2-7, the V gene TRBV9; D is possibly TRBD1 (5 bases). CDR3 length: 15 residues. Germline-derived CDR1 and CDR2 are SGDLS and YYNGEE. The V end lost 0 bases, the J end lost 2 bases, and 12 bases lay between the germline ends. CDR3 in amino acids: CASSVGEQAAYEQYF. Written as DNA, the CDR3 is TGTGCCAGCAGCGTAGGAGAACAGGCCGCCTACGAGCAGTACTTC.

The J gene is TRBJ1-1, the V gene TRBV4-2, with TRBD1 matching over 7 bases. Per the germline V gene, CDR1 is LGHNA and CDR2 is YNFKEQ. This CDR3 contains 14 residues. With V trimmed by 0 bases and J by 5 bases, 3 bases remained unmatched. CDR3 DNA: TGTGCCAGCAGCCAAGAGACCAGGGGGACTGAAGCTTTCTTT. Translating gives CASSQETRGTEAFF.

The chain uses TRBV27 and TRBJ1-2; 11 nucleotides agree with TRBD1. The germline V gene has CDR1 MNHEY and CDR2 SMNVEV (reference sequence). The CDR3 runs to 13 residues. V gave up 6 bases and J gave up 5 bases; unmatched junction bases: 2. The CDR3 protein is CASRGQGEYGYTF. The CDR3, as DNA: TGTGCCAGCAGGGGACAGGGGGAATATGGCTACACCTTC.

The CDR3: CASSVDLAGVDYNEQFF. DNA of the CDR3: TGTGCCAGCAGCGTAGACCTAGCGGGAGTAGATTACAATGAGCAGTTCTTC. The chain is built from TRBV9 and TRBJ2-1, with TRBD2 matching over 10 bases. Germline assignment: CDR1 SGDLS and CDR2 YYNGEE. The CDR3 has 17 amino acids. Unmatched junction bases numbered 7, after V lost 0 bases and J lost 4 bases. Complete variable domain (other parts from reference TRBV9 and TRBJ2-1): DSGVTQTPKHLITATGQRVTLRCSPRSGDLSVYWYQQSLDQGLQFLIQYYNGEERAKGNILERFSAQQFPDLHSELNLSSLELGDSALYFCASSVDLAGVDYNEQFFGPGTRLTVL.

A remark on this clone: Additional DNA sequences in this sample encode the identical CDR3. The chain combines TRBV4-1 with TRBJ2-2, with D perhaps TRBD2 (5 bases). CDR3 length equals 16 residues. Deletions cut 1 base from V and 2 bases from J, with 11 bases between. From germline, CDR1 is MGHRA and CDR2 YSYEKL. The CDR3 DNA sequence: TGCGCCAGCAGCCAAGCGGGCGGGCGAAACACCGGGGAGCTGTTTTTT. As protein: CASSQAGGRNTGELFF.